These T cell receptor beta chains were read from a single sample in a study of siplizumab effects on memory and regulatory T cells. Using immunoSEQ multiplex PCR, the repertoire was profiled, and TCRdb retains in-frame clones only, with some absent. The table shows about 100,000 clones, with 80% to 95% occurring only once. The sample consisted of CD4+ T cells sorted from blood. Source of these receptors: a human donor in good health. Each CDR3 is given with its conserved first and last residue. Each record gives: D gene, J gene, V gene, clone size, CDR3 DNA, CDR3 protein. A D gene is named only where the DNA matches it firmly. The listing skips clone size in some rows; elsewhere it reads once, few, many or a size class.

-	TRBJ2-3	TRBV19	-	TGTGCCAGTAGAAGGATTGGCACAGATACGCAGTATTTT	CASRRIGTDTQYF
-	TRBJ2-3	TRBV6-1	-	TGTGCCAGCAGTGAACGCAGGTGGGACACAGATACGCAGTATTTT	CASSERRWDTDTQYF
TRBD1	TRBJ2-2	TRBV18	-	TGTGCCAGCTCACCAGGAAGGGGACAGGCCGGGGAGCTGTTTTTT	CASSPGRGQAGELFF
TRBD1	TRBJ2-5	TRBV5-1	-	TGCGCCAGCAGCGCAGGGGGCGTAGGTGTAGAGACCCAGTACTTC	CASSAGGVGVETQYF
TRBD1	TRBJ1-1	TRBV7-9	-	TGTGCCAGCAGCTTATCGGGACAGGGGGCCTACACTGAAGCTTTCTTT	CASSLSGQGAYTEAFF
-	TRBJ2-3	TRBV5-1	-	TGCGCCAGCAGCAAGGAGTTTTTGAGATTGCGGTGGGAGCGTTCGCTTCTGGATACGCAGTATTTT	CASSKEFLRLRWERSLLDTQYF
-	TRBJ1-2	TRBV14	-	TGTGCCAGCAGCCAAGGGGCAGGCTTTATTGATCGTGCTAACTATGGCTACACCTTC	CASSQGAGFIDRANYGYTF
-	TRBJ2-1	TRBV28	-	TGTGCCAGCCGAAAAACAGGGGGGGTTATGAATGAGCAGTTCTTC	CASRKTGGVMNEQFF
-	TRBJ1-5	TRBV7-8	-	TGTGCCAGCAGCTTTTACCCAGGGAATCAGCCCCAGCATTTT	CASSFYPGNQPQHF
TRBD2	TRBJ2-1	TRBV4-1	once	TGCGCCAGCAGCCTGGCTAGCGGGAGAAAGTCCTACAATGAGCAGTTCTTC	CASSLASGRKSYNEQFF
-	TRBJ1-1	TRBV5-1	-	TGCGCCAGCAGCTTGGACAGCTTGAACACTGAAGCTTTCTTT	CASSLDSLNTEAFF
-	TRBJ1-1	TRBV28	once	TGTGCCAGCAGTTCACAGGGAAGGTCAACTGAAGCTTTCTTT	CASSSQGRSTEAFF
-	TRBJ1-3	TRBV30	-	TGTGCCTGGAGTGTAGGGAACACCATATATTTT	CAWSVGNTIYF
-	TRBJ1-4	TRBV18	-	TGTGCCAGCTCCCAGTCAGCTAGCCCGAATGAAAAACTGTTTTTT	CASSQSASPNEKLFF
TRBD1	TRBJ2-1	TRBV6-1	-	TGTGCCAGCGACAGGGGAAACTACAATGAGCAGTTCTTC	CASDRGNYNEQFF
TRBD1	TRBJ1-1	TRBV7-2	-	TGTGCCAGCAGCCCGGAGGGGGCCACTGAAGCTTTCTTT	CASSPEGATEAFF
TRBD2	TRBJ2-5	TRBV10-3	-	TGTGCCATCAGTGCTCAGGGAGGGAGGGGTCAAGAGACCCAGTACTTC	CAISAQGGRGQETQYF
TRBD2	TRBJ2-1	TRBV27	-	TGTGCCAGCAGTCCCCGAGGCGGGAGTCTTAGCAGCAATGAGCAGTTCTTC	CASSPRGGSLSSNEQFF
-	TRBJ2-2	TRBV6-4	-	TGTGCCAGCAGCGCGGACCCAATCAACACCGGGGAGCTGTTTTTT	CASSADPINTGELFF
-	TRBJ1-1	TRBV7-2	-	TGTGCCAGCAGCTTAGAATATGACACTGAAGCTTTCTTT	CASSLEYDTEAFF
-	TRBJ1-1	TRBV7-9	-	TGTGCCAGCAGCTTAGCTGATTTTTATGGCGATATGAACACTGAAGCTTTCTTT	CASSLADFYGDMNTEAFF
-	TRBJ1-2	TRBV7-9	-	TGTGCCACCAGCTCTGTTAAAACCGGGACAACCTATGGCTACACCTTC	CATSSVKTGTTYGYTF
-	TRBJ1-2	TRBV5-1	-	TGCGCCAGCAGCTTGGGTCAGAACTATGGCTACACCTTC	CASSLGQNYGYTF
-	TRBJ1-3	TRBV2	-	TGTGCCAGCAATGAAATTTTGGGGGGCACCATATATTTT	CASNEILGGTIYF
-	TRBJ2-2	TRBV5-1	-	TGCGCCAGCCAGTCGGGTGACACCGGGGAGCTGTTTTTT	CASQSGDTGELFF
-	TRBJ1-1	TRBV2	once	TGTGCCAGCAGCCCCCGTCGTGGAGCGGACACTGAAGCTTTCTTT	CASSPRRGADTEAFF
TRBD2	TRBJ2-5	TRBV5-1	-	TGCGCCAGCAGCGACGGACTAGCTTGGGAGACCCAGTACTTC	CASSDGLAWETQYF
-	TRBJ2-7	TRBV29-1	-	TGCAGCGTCGAAACCGGGACTCCTGGGGAGCGGTACTTC	CSVETGTPGERYF
-	TRBJ2-3	TRBV5-1	-	TGCGCCAGCAGCTTGACTGTACTAGTAGATACGCAGTATTTT	CASSLTVLVDTQYF
TRBD1	TRBJ1-3	TRBV30	-	TGTGCCTGGAGTGGACAGGGGACCATCTCTGGAAACACCATATATTTT	CAWSGQGTISGNTIYF
-	TRBJ1-1	TRBV10-3	-	TGTGCTCAAACGGGGGGGCGAGAGACTGAAGCTTTCTTT	CAQTGGRETEAFF
-	TRBJ1-1	TRBV6-5	-	TGTGCCAGCAGTTACGGAGTATTGAACACTGAAGCTTTCTTT	CASSYGVLNTEAFF
-	TRBJ2-5	TRBV28	-	TGTGCCAGCAGTTTCCGGATTAGAGAGACCCAGTACTTC	CASSFRIRETQYF
TRBD2	TRBJ2-3	TRBV9	-	TGTGCCAGCAGCGTCCCCCAGGGACTAGCGGACAGCACAGATACGCAGTATTTT	CASSVPQGLADSTDTQYF
TRBD1	TRBJ1-4	TRBV27	-	TGTGCCAGCAGTGGGACAGCCCTTAATGAAAAACTGTTTTTT	CASSGTALNEKLFF
TRBD1	TRBJ1-5	TRBV5-1	once	TGCGCCAGCAGCATAGGACAGGGTGTTGGGTCCCAGCATTTT	CASSIGQGVGSQHF
-	TRBJ2-1	TRBV5-6	-	TGTGCCAGCAGCTTGTATGGAGCCCGAGTTTACAATGAGCAGTTCTTC	CASSLYGARVYNEQFF
-	TRBJ2-3	TRBV4-1	-	TGCGCCAGCAGCCCCAGCCAGAGGCTAGCGTCTAGCACAGATACGCAGTATTTT	CASSPSQRLASSTDTQYF
-	TRBJ1-1	TRBV27	-	TGTGCCAGCAGTATAAATGCCGGGGTCACTGAAGCTTTCTTT	CASSINAGVTEAFF
-	TRBJ1-3	TRBV6-1	-	TGTGCCTCGAAATTACAGGCCTCTGGAAACACCATATATTTT	CASKLQASGNTIYF
-	TRBJ2-2	TRBV7-9	-	TGTGCCAGCAGCTTAGTGGGGGGCGGGGAGCTGTTTTTT	CASSLVGGGELFF
-	TRBJ1-1	TRBV7-3	-	TGTGCCAGCAGCTTAACGCGGAACACTGAAGCTTTCTTT	CASSLTRNTEAFF
TRBD1	TRBJ2-3	TRBV7-3	-	TGTGCCAGCAGCCAGGACAGGGTTGATACGCAGTATTTT	CASSQDRVDTQYF
TRBD2	TRBJ2-1	TRBV5-1	-	TGCGCCAGCAGCTTGGTACTAGCGACATCCTACAATGAGCAGTTCTTC	CASSLVLATSYNEQFF
TRBD2	TRBJ2-7	TRBV7-2	-	TGTGCCAGCAGCCCTTTAATAGCGGGGAGCTCCTACGAGCAGTACTTC	CASSPLIAGSSYEQYF
-	TRBJ2-1	TRBV9	-	TGTGCCAGCAGCGTAGAGATTAGTTTGAATGAGCAGTTCTTC	CASSVEISLNEQFF
TRBD1	TRBJ1-1	TRBV6-5	-	TGTGCCAGCAGCGATGACAGGGGAATCACTGAAGCTTTCTTT	CASSDDRGITEAFF
-	TRBJ2-6	TRBV5-1	-	TGCGCCAGCAGCTTGGAGGCGGACAGCTCTGGGGCCAACGTCCTGACTTTC	CASSLEADSSGANVLTF
TRBD2	TRBJ2-5	TRBV27	-	TGTGCCAGCAGTTTCGCTAGCGGGAGGGAGACCCAGTACTTC	CASSFASGRETQYF
-	TRBJ2-2	TRBV7-3	-	TGTGCCAGCCCCCCCAGGTGGAACACCGGGGAGCTGTTTTTT	CASPPRWNTGELFF
TRBD2	TRBJ2-2	TRBV7-3	-	TGTGCCAGCAGCTTTCAAGCGGGAGTAAGTGGCGGGGAGCTGTTTTTT	CASSFQAGVSGGELFF
TRBD1	TRBJ2-7	TRBV7-2	-	TGTGCCAGCAGCTTAGGGCCGACAGGGCCCTTGGGGGAGCAGTACTTC	CASSLGPTGPLGEQYF
-	TRBJ1-5	TRBV2	-	TGTGCCACAAAAGAGGGGGGAAGAAGCAATCAGCCCCAGCATTTT	CATKEGGRSNQPQHF
TRBD2	TRBJ2-7	TRBV4-1	-	TGCGCCAGCAGCCCCCAGACTAGCGGGGCACACGAGCAGTACTTC	CASSPQTSGAHEQYF